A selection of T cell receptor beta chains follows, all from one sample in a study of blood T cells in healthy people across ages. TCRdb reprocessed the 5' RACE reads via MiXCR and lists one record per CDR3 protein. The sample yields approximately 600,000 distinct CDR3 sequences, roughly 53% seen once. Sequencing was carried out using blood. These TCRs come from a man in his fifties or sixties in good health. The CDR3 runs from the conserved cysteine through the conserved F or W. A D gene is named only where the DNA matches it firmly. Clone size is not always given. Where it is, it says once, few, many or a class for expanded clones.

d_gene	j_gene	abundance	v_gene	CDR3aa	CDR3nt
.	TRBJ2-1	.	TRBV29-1	CSVEETEGRGRFF	TGCAGCGTTGAAGAGACCGAGGGGAGAGGTCGGTTCTTC
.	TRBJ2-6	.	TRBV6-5	CASSYNGGTGSGANVLTF	TGTGCCAGCAGTTACAACGGAGGCACAGGCTCTGGGGCCAACGTCCTGACTTTC
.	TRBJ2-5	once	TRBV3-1	CASSPRPSGAQETQYF	TGTGCCAGCAGCCCACGCCCGTCCGGGGCTCAAGAGACCCAGTACTTC
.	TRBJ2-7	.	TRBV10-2	CASSESGPGINEQYF	TGCGCCAGCAGTGAGTCCGGACCGGGCATCAACGAGCAGTACTTC
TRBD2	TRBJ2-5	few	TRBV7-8	CASSLPTSGVETQYF	TGTGCCAGCAGTCTCCCGACTAGCGGGGTAGAGACCCAGTACTTC
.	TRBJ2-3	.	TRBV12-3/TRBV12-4	CASSLLRLAPRDTQYF	TGTGCCAGCAGTTTATTGCGGCTAGCCCCCAGGGATACGCAGTATTTT
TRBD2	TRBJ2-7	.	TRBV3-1	CASSEGTSGSYEQYF	TGTGCCAGCAGCGAGGGGACTAGCGGTTCCTACGAGCAGTACTTC
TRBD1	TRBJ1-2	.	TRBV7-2	CASSLGRQGAGGYNF	TGTGCCAGCAGCTTAGGCCGACAGGGGGCAGGTGGCTACAACTTC
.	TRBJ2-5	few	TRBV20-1	CSARGTDQETQYF	TGCAGTGCGAGAGGGACCGACCAAGAGACCCAGTACTTC
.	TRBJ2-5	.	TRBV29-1	CSVDPGLQETQYF	TGCAGCGTGGATCCGGGACTGCAAGAGACCCAGTACTTC
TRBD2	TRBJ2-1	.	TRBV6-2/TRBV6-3	CASRPGLATYNEQFF	TGTGCCAGCAGGCCGGGACTAGCGACCTACAATGAGCAGTTCTTC
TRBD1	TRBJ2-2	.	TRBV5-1	CASSGTGVGELFF	TGCGCCAGCAGCGGGACAGGGGTCGGGGAGCTGTTTTTT
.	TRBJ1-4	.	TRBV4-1	CASSLNSRAGGEKLFF	TGCGCCAGCAGCCTCAATTCCAGGGCAGGAGGCGAAAAACTGTTTTTT
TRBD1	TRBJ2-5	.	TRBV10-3	CAISGRQGDEQYF	TGTGCCATCAGTGGGAGACAGGGAGATGAGCAGTACTTC
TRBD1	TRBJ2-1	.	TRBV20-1	CSAGQGAEQFF	TGCAGTGCGGGACAGGGTGCAGAGCAGTTCTTC
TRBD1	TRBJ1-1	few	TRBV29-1	CSASTGTDTEAFF	TGCAGCGCCTCGACAGGGACAGACACTGAAGCTTTCTTT
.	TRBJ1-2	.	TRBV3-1	CASSPLGLGGDGYTF	TGTGCCAGCAGCCCCTTGGGACTGGGGGGAGATGGCTACACCTTC
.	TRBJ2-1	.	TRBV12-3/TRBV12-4	CASSLTAREQFF	TGTGCCAGCAGTTTGACGGCGAGAGAGCAGTTCTTC
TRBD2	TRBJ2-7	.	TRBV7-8	CASSLAAVAGSYEQYF	TGTGCCAGCAGCTTAGCAGCGGTAGCGGGGTCCTACGAGCAGTACTTC
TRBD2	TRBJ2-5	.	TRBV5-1	CASSLGFSGGAHQETQYF	TGCGCCAGCAGCTTGGGCTTTAGCGGGGGGGCCCACCAAGAGACCCAGTACTTC
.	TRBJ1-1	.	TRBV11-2	CASSLGTAVGTEAFF	TGTGCCAGCAGCTTAGGAACAGCTGTTGGCACTGAAGCTTTCTTT
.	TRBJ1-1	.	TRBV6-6	CASSLGAGRRAEAFF	TGTGCCAGCAGCTTAGGGGCCGGGCGGAGGGCTGAAGCTTTCTTT
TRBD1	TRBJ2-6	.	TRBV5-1	CASSPGQGSSGTNVLTF	TGCGCCAGCAGCCCCGGACAGGGTTCCTCTGGGACCAACGTCCTGACTTTC
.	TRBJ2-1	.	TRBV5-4	CASSLDGSTIGGEQFF	TGTGCCAGCAGCTTGGATGGTTCAACGATCGGCGGTGAGCAGTTCTTC
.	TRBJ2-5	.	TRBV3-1	CASSQRGPWFAETQYF	TGTGCCAGCAGCCAACGGGGGCCCTGGTTTGCAGAGACCCAGTACTTC
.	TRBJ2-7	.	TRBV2	CASLGTPVSYEQYF	TGTGCCAGCCTCGGGACACCGGTCTCCTACGAGCAGTACTTC
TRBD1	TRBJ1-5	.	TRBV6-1	CASRPGQGIAGQPQHF	TGTGCCAGTAGACCGGGACAGGGGATCGCTGGGCAGCCCCAGCATTTT
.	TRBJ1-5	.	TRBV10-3	CAISDRGLGQPQHF	TGTGCCATCAGTGACAGGGGATTGGGTCAGCCCCAGCATTTT
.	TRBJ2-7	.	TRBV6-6	CANSSTSGSSYEQYF	TGTGCCAACAGTAGCACTTCGGGGAGCTCCTACGAGCAGTACTTC
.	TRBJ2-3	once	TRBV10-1	CASSESKAADGDTQYF	TGCGCCAGCAGTGAGTCGAAGGCAGCCGATGGAGATACGCAGTATTTT
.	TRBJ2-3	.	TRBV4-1	CASSQVTADGDTQYF	TGCGCCAGCAGCCAGGTGACCGCTGACGGGGATACGCAGTATTTT
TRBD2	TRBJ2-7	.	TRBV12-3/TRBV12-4	CASSHTSGGAPYEQYF	TGTGCCAGCAGCCATACTAGCGGGGGGGCTCCCTACGAGCAGTACTTC
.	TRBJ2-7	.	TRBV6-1	CASSEARGRDGAYEQYF	TGTGCCAGCAGTGAAGCTAGAGGCCGGGACGGTGCCTACGAGCAGTACTTC
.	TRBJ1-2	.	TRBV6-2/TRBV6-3	CASSWETYYGYTF	TGTGCCAGCAGTTGGGAAACTTACTATGGCTACACCTTC
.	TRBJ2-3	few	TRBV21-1	CASNKTDTQYF	TGTGCCAGCAACAAAACAGATACGCAGTATTTT
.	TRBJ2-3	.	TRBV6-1	CASSATASTDTQYF	TGTGCCAGCAGTGCGACAGCCAGCACAGATACGCAGTATTTT
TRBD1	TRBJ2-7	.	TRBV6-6	CASSFGQASSYEQYF	TGTGCCAGCAGTTTCGGACAGGCAAGCTCCTACGAGCAGTACTTC
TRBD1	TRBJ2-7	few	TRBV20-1	CSATPRTGGREQYF	TGCAGTGCTACCCCCAGGACAGGGGGACGCGAGCAGTACTTC
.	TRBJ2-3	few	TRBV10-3	CAIRQTDQGVQYF	TGTGCCATCAGACAGACAGATCAGGGAGTGCAGTATTTT
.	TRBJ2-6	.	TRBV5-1	CASSLLGVSGANVLTF	TGCGCCAGCAGCTTGTTGGGTGTCTCTGGGGCCAACGTCCTGACTTTC
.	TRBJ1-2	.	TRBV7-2	CASSFAGDYGYTF	TGTGCCAGCAGCTTCGCGGGGGACTATGGCTACACCTTC
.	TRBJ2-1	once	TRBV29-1	CSVEPDNEEFF	TGCAGCGTTGAACCTGACAATGAGGAGTTCTTC
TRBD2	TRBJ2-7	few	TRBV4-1	CASSQDLGLARRNQYF	TGCGCCAGCAGCCAAGATCTTGGACTAGCCCGGCGTAACCAGTACTTC
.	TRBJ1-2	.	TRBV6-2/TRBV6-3	CASSPLGRRGYTF	TGTGCCAGCAGTCCCTTGGGACGCCGGGGCTACACCTTC
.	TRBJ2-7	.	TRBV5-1	CASSFGENYEQYF	TGCGCCAGCAGCTTCGGGGAAAACTACGAGCAGTACTTC
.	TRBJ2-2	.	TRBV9	CASSSTWGANTGELFF	TGTGCCAGCAGCTCTACTTGGGGTGCGAACACCGGGGAGCTGTTTTTT
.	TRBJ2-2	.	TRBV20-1	CSAQTDSNTGELFF	TGCAGTGCTCAAACTGACAGTAACACCGGGGAGCTGTTTTTT
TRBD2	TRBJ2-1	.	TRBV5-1	CASSLRGGDYNEQFF	TGCGCCAGCAGCTTGCGCGGGGGGGATTACAATGAGCAGTTCTTC
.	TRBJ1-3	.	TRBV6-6	CASSYGSTIYF	TGTGCCAGCAGTTACGGGAGTACCATATATTTT
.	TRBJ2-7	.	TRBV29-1	CSVGQEKAHEQYF	TGCAGCGTTGGCCAGGAAAAAGCCCACGAGCAGTACTTC
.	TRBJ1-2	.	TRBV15	CATSKGRPHNYGYTF	TGTGCCACCAGCAAGGGCAGGCCCCATAACTATGGCTACACCTTC
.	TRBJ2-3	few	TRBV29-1	CSSELGEMSDTQYF	TGCAGTTCAGAATTGGGGGAGATGTCGGATACGCAGTATTTT